This TCR beta chain was captured in a study of CD8 T cells in ankylosing spondylitis. General study points: For ankylosing spondylitis blood, a TCR beta motif of about eight highly homologous variants appeared characteristic. Significantly higher representation of disease-linked clones was reported for matched ankylosing spondylitis synovial fluid.

CDR3 length equals 13 residues. V dropped 3 bases and J dropped 2 bases, with 7 bases sitting between them. Molecular-barcoded quantitative 5'-RACE produced these TCR beta libraries. Each CDR3 protein is one row after TCRdb ran MiXCR on the 5' RACE reads. Of about 89,000 distinct CDR3 sequences listed, around 30% were seen once; the top ten hold about 60%. This clonotype was seen only a few times. Antigen specificity is unknown. Sequencing was performed on blood, either unsorted or a sorted T cell fraction (not recorded which). The J gene is TRBJ2-5, the V gene TRBV12-3 or TRBV12-4; D is possibly TRBD2 (6 bases). This TCR was sampled from a male donor with ankylosing spondylitis or in good health (not recorded which). This CDR3 reads CASSLRDQETQYF. In nucleotides, the CDR3 is TGTGCCAGCAGTTTGCGGGATCAAGAGACCCAGTACTTC.